This entry lists 15 T cell receptor beta chains sequenced from one sample in a study of early T cells in non-severe SARS-CoV-2 infection. TCRdb recomputed calls from the 5' RACE reads with MiXCR, one row per CDR3 protein. The sample holds some 97,000 distinct CDR3 sequences, 11% seen once. Sequences were derived from whole blood, sampled at baseline. Receptor source: an adult who was a healthcare worker with PCR-confirmed SARS-CoV-2 infection or an uninfected control (not recorded which).

This clonotype was seen at least ten times. The chain links TRBV7-2 to TRBJ2-7, with a tentative D call TRBD2 (5 bases). V was pared by 4 bases and J by 3 bases, with 7 bases between. From germline, CDR1 is SGHTA and CDR2 FQGNSA. The CDR3 is 12 residues long. The CDR3 region has the DNA TGTGCCAGCAGCTCGGGGTTCTACGAGCAGTACTTC. This translates into CASSSGFYEQYF. Variable domain in full (rest from reference TRBV7-2 and TRBJ2-7): GAGVSQSPSNKVTEKGKDVELRCDPISGHTALYWYRQSLGQGLEFLIYFQGNSAPDKSGLPSDRFSAERTGGSVSTLTIQRTQQEDSAVYLCASSSGFYEQYFGPGTRLTVT.

This clonotype showed up just a few times. The chain carries TRBV21-1 and TRBJ2-3; the table's D call, TRBD2, has no DNA check behind it. TRBV21-1 is reported as a pseudogene. CDR3 size: 15 residues. In nucleotides, the CDR3 is TGTGCCAGCAGCAAAGAGTCCCACTACACAGATACGCAGTATTTT. Translating gives CASSKESHYTDTQYF.

This clonotype was counted only a few times. The chain employs TRBV20-1 and TRBJ2-3, with TRBD2 as a possible D gene (6 bases). The germline V and J ends were trimmed by 6 bases and 0 bases, with 16 bases remaining between them. This CDR3 is 15 amino acids long. Germline CDR1 DFQATT, CDR2 SNEGSKA (reference sequence). The chain's CDR3 is CSAEIGGASTDTQYF. The CDR3 DNA reads as TGCAGTGCCGAAATTGGCGGGGCTAGCACAGATACGCAGTATTTT.

This clonotype occurred a few times. The V gene is TRBV7-9, the J gene TRBJ2-5, with D tentatively TRBD1 (6 bases). CDR1 is SEHNR and CDR2 is FQNEAQ in the germline V gene (reference sequence). The CDR3 runs to 14 residues. V was cut by 6 bases and J by 1 base, with 12 bases left in between. CDR3 loop: CASSEDRTQETQYF. The CDR3 coding sequence is TGTGCCAGCAGTGAGGACAGAACCCAAGAGACCCAGTACTTC.

V gene TRBV12-3 or TRBV12-4 combines with J gene TRBJ2-3; D is unresolved. V lost 5 bases and J lost 6, with 12 bases in between. CDR3 length: 13 amino acids. The CDR3 loop is CASSDGFGDTQYF. CDR3 DNA: TGTGCCAGCAGTGATGGGTTTGGGGATACGCAGTATTTT.

This clonotype was observed many times. The genes are TRBV5-6 and TRBJ2-7; 11 bases line up with TRBD1. V lost 0 bases, J lost 8 bases, and 7 bases stayed unmatched. CDR1 is SGHDT, CDR2 YYEEEE, per germline. This CDR3 spans 15 amino acids. This chain's CDR3 is CASSLAGTGGRKQYF. Written as DNA, the CDR3 is TGTGCCAGCAGCTTGGCCGGGACAGGGGGAAGGAAGCAGTACTTC. The variable domain in full, completed from reference TRBV5-6 and TRBJ2-7, reads DAGVTQSPTHLIKTRGQQVTLRCSPKSGHDTVSWYQQALGQGPQFIFQYYEEEERQRGNFPDRFSGHQFPNYSSELNVNALLLGDSALYLCASSLAGTGGRKQYFGPGTRLTVT.

This clonotype has only a few counts. The genes are TRBV7-9 and TRBJ2-1; 12 nucleotides align to TRBD2. The CDR3 spans 15 residues. J lost 8 bases, V lost 4 bases, and 6 bases had no gene match. The germline V gene encodes CDR1 SEHNR and CDR2 FQNEAQ (reference sequence). CDR3 region: CASSSSGRALDEQFF. The CDR3 DNA reads as TGTGCCAGCAGCTCTAGCGGGAGGGCCCTGGATGAGCAGTTCTTC. The variable domain in full, with the rest retrieved from reference TRBV7-9 and TRBJ2-1, is DTGVSQNPRHKITKRGQNVTFRCDPISEHNRLYWYRQTLGQGPEFLTYFQNEAQLEKSRLLSDRFSAERPKGSFSTLEIQRTEQGDSAMYLCASSSSGRALDEQFFGPGTRLTVL.

This clonotype has more than one count but fewer than ten. The chain uses TRBV6-5 and TRBJ2-7; 8 bases fit TRBD1. J was trimmed by 2 bases and V by 4 bases; bases with no gene match: 10. Germline V gives CDR1 MNHEY, CDR2 SVGAGI. The CDR3 has 16 residues. The CDR3 coding sequence is TGTGCCAGCAGTTCCCTCACAGGGGGTAATACCTACGAGCAGTACTTC. Translating gives CASSSLTGGNTYEQYF.

This clonotype was seen more than once but under ten times. The chain has TRBV11-3 and TRBJ1-1, with D hard to call. The germline gives CDR1 SGHNT, CDR2 YENEEA. The CDR3 sequence is 13 residues long. V lost 2 bases to trimming and J lost 2 bases, with 6 bases between them. Written as DNA, the CDR3 is TGTGCCAGCAGCTTAAGGCCTAACACTGAAGCTTTCTTT. Amino acid sequence: CASSLRPNTEAFF.

The table lists this clonotype with a few counts. V and J are TRBV5-5 and TRBJ2-7; D unresolved. V gave up 1 base and J gave up 2 bases, with 13 bases separating them. CDR3 length equals 15 residues. Germline V lookup: CDR1 SGHKS, CDR2 YYEKEE (reference sequence). Here the CDR3 reads CASSLSDYLTYEQYF. CDR3 nucleotide sequence: TGTGCCAGCAGCTTGTCCGATTACCTAACCTACGAGCAGTACTTC. Looking up the rest from reference TRBV5-5 and TRBJ2-7 gives the full variable domain: DAGVTQSPTHLIKTRGQQVTLRCSPISGHKSVSWYQQVLGQGPQFIFQYYEKEERGRGNFPDRFSARQFPNYSSELNVNALLLGDSALYLCASSLSDYLTYEQYFGPGTRLTVT.

V is TRBV23-1 and J is TRBJ2-1; D is perhaps TRBD1 (6 bases). TRBV23-1 is treated as an ORF (open reading frame) with a function not yet certain. This CDR3 contains 21 residues. V lost 6 bases and J 4 bases, leaving 34 bases between the germline ends. Here the CDR3 reads CASRPRGQTDIPLVPYNEQFF. Written as DNA, the CDR3 is TGCGCCAGCAGACCTAGGGGACAAACTGACATCCCTCTGGTCCCATACAATGAGCAGTTCTTC.

The chain carries TRBV7-9 and TRBJ2-1; TRBD2 matches 14 bases. Trimming at V came to 5 bases and at J to 6 bases, leaving 9 bases not matched to a gene. This CDR3 is 17 amino acids long. CDR1 is SEHNR and CDR2 is FQNEAQ in the germline V gene (reference sequence). CDR3 bases: TGTGCCAGCAGCCCGGCGGGACTAGCGGGAGTCAGCAATGAGCAGTTCTTC. It is translated as CASSPAGLAGVSNEQFF.

The chain carries TRBV20-1 and TRBJ2-1; 13 bases map to TRBD2. The J segment lost 5 bases and the V segment lost 4 bases, leaving 2 bases of the junction unmatched. The length of the CDR3 is 14 residues. The germline V gene encodes CDR1 DFQATT and CDR2 SNEGSKA (reference sequence). CDR3 region: CSAILAGGDNEQFF. The CDR3 DNA is TGCAGTGCTATACTAGCGGGAGGGGACAATGAGCAGTTCTTC.

There are a few counts of this clonotype. The rearrangement links TRBV24-1 to TRBJ1-1; 9 bases fit TRBD1. Germline CDR1 reads KGHDR; CDR2 reads SFDVKD. V trimming: 4 bases; J trimming: 3 bases; junction bases outside the gene matches: 5. This CDR3 region has 15 residues. In DNA, the CDR3 is TGTGCCACCAGTGAGGGGGGACAGGGCGACACTGAAGCTTTCTTT. Its protein is CATSEGGQGDTEAFF.

A few counts support this clonotype. This chain uses TRBV7-8 with TRBJ2-5; 10 bases are shared with TRBD2. Germline V CDR1 and CDR2: SGHVS, FQNEAQ. V dropped 2 bases and J dropped 5; count of bases not matched to a gene: 5. The length of the CDR3 is 15 residues. The CDR3 loop is CASSLLAGVRETQYF. The DNA for the CDR3 is TGTGCCAGCAGCTTACTAGCGGGAGTTCGGGAGACCCAGTACTTC.